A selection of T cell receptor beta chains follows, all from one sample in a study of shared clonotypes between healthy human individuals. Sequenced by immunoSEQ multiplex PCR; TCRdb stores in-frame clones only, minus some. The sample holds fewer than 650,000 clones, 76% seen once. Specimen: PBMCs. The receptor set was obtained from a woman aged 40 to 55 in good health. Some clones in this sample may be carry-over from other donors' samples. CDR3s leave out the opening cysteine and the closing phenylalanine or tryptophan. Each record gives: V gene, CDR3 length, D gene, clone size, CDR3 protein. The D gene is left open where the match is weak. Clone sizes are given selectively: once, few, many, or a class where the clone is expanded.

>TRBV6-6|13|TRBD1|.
ASSGQGAMAGELF
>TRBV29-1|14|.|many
SVKAGPNSGANVLT
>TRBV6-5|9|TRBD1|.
ATRTGGRQH
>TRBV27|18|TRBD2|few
ASIPPGEGTSGRSQETQY
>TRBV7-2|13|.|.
ASSLDSASSYEQY
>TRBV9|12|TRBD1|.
ASSVGSGGTEAF
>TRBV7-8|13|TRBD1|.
ASSLTGTGFYEQY
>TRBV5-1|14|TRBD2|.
ASSPGLAGVSYEQY
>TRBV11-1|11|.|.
ASSLKDGYEQY
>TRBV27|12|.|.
ASSLPGPGTEAF
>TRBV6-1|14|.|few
ASSEALQVDTGELF
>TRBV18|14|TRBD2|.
ASSPRATSGKETQY
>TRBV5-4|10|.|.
ASSLPSDEQF